Listed below are T cell receptor beta chains from one sample, sequenced in a study of blood T cell repertoires in COVID-19. Sequencing used immunoSEQ multiplex PCR; TCRdb keeps in-frame clones, though not all of them. The profile shows tens of thousands of clones, over 75% of them singletons. Material: peripheral blood. These receptors all stem from a woman aged 40 to 50 with acute or convalescent COVID-19. Both conserved end residues are part of each CDR3. The order of the fields is CDR3 length, V gene, clone size, J gene, D gene, CDR3 DNA, CDR3 protein. D genes are given only for firm matches. Size is stated for part of the rows, as once, few or many counts, or as a class when the clone is expanded.

cdr3_length: 14; v_call: TRBV5-4; clone_size: -; j_call: TRBJ2-7; d_call: -; cdr3_nt: TGTGCCAGCAGGACAGACCCCGGTCGCTACGAGCAGTACTTC; cdr3_aa: CASRTDPGRYEQYF
cdr3_length: 15; v_call: TRBV11-3; clone_size: -; j_call: TRBJ2-1; d_call: TRBD1; cdr3_nt: TGTGCCAGCAGCCTAAACAGGGGCTCCTACAATGAGCAGTTCTTC; cdr3_aa: CASSLNRGSYNEQFF
cdr3_length: 16; v_call: TRBV19; clone_size: -; j_call: TRBJ1-6; d_call: -; cdr3_nt: TGTGCCAGTAACACTGGGGCCGGCTCCTATAATTCACCCCTCCACTTT; cdr3_aa: CASNTGAGSYNSPLHF
cdr3_length: 16; v_call: TRBV18; clone_size: -; j_call: TRBJ1-1; d_call: -; cdr3_nt: TGTGCCAGCTCACCAAGTACAAGTTCTGTGAACACTGAAGCTTTCTTT; cdr3_aa: CASSPSTSSVNTEAFF
cdr3_length: 12; v_call: TRBV6-5; clone_size: -; j_call: TRBJ1-3; d_call: -; cdr3_nt: TGTGCCAGCAGTCCGGGAGGAAACACCATATATTTT; cdr3_aa: CASSPGGNTIYF
cdr3_length: 14; v_call: TRBV20-1; clone_size: -; j_call: TRBJ2-1; d_call: TRBD2; cdr3_nt: TGCAGTGCTAGTCGGACTAGCGGGGGGAATGAGCAGTTCTTC; cdr3_aa: CSASRTSGGNEQFF
cdr3_length: 16; v_call: TRBV11-1; clone_size: -; j_call: TRBJ1-1; d_call: TRBD1; cdr3_nt: TGTGCCAGCAGCGTAACGACAGGGGTGCCTAGGACTGAAGCTTTCTTT; cdr3_aa: CASSVTTGVPRTEAFF
cdr3_length: 13; v_call: TRBV28; clone_size: -; j_call: TRBJ1-2; d_call: TRBD1; cdr3_nt: TGTGCCAGCAGTCCCGGGACAGGCTATGGCTACACCTTC; cdr3_aa: CASSPGTGYGYTF
cdr3_length: 13; v_call: TRBV7-2; clone_size: -; j_call: TRBJ2-5; d_call: -; cdr3_nt: TGTGCCAGCAGCTCGCGTCGGGAAGAGACCCAGTACTTC; cdr3_aa: CASSSRREETQYF
cdr3_length: 15; v_call: TRBV18; clone_size: once; j_call: TRBJ1-3; d_call: -; cdr3_nt: TGTGCCAGCTCACCGCTTACAGACTCTGGAAACACCATATATTTT; cdr3_aa: CASSPLTDSGNTIYF
cdr3_length: 16; v_call: TRBV7-2; clone_size: -; j_call: TRBJ1-1; d_call: TRBD1; cdr3_nt: TGTGCCAGCAGCTCCGCCCGAATTGGCAGGGGGACTGAAGCTTTCTTT; cdr3_aa: CASSSARIGRGTEAFF
cdr3_length: 14; v_call: TRBV9; clone_size: -; j_call: TRBJ2-2; d_call: -; cdr3_nt: TGTGCCAGCAGCGCCGCCCTAAACACCGGGGAGCTGTTTTTT; cdr3_aa: CASSAALNTGELFF
cdr3_length: 15; v_call: TRBV28; clone_size: -; j_call: TRBJ1-3; d_call: -; cdr3_nt: TGTGCCAGCATCATAGGCGGGGGCACTGGAAACACCATATATTTT; cdr3_aa: CASIIGGGTGNTIYF
cdr3_length: 15; v_call: TRBV27; clone_size: -; j_call: TRBJ2-1; d_call: TRBD2; cdr3_nt: TGTGCCAGCAGTCGCAGCGGGAGTTGGGGGAATGAGCAGTTCTTC; cdr3_aa: CASSRSGSWGNEQFF
cdr3_length: 17; v_call: TRBV27; clone_size: -; j_call: TRBJ2-7; d_call: TRBD1; cdr3_nt: TGTGCCAGCAGTTATCAGGGGGCTTTCGGGAGACGCTACGAGCAGTACTTC; cdr3_aa: CASSYQGAFGRRYEQYF
cdr3_length: 14; v_call: TRBV3-1/TRBV3-2; clone_size: once; j_call: TRBJ1-3; d_call: -; cdr3_nt: TGTGCCAGCAGCCTCGACAACTCTGGAAACACCATATATTTT; cdr3_aa: CASSLDNSGNTIYF
cdr3_length: 13; v_call: TRBV10-3; clone_size: -; j_call: TRBJ2-2; d_call: -; cdr3_nt: TGTGCCATCACACAGGAGCACACCGGGGAGCTGTTTTTT; cdr3_aa: CAITQEHTGELFF
cdr3_length: 15; v_call: TRBV18; clone_size: -; j_call: TRBJ2-7; d_call: -; cdr3_nt: TGTGCCAGCTCACCACCGTCGGGGATTACCTACGAGCAGTACTTC; cdr3_aa: CASSPPSGITYEQYF